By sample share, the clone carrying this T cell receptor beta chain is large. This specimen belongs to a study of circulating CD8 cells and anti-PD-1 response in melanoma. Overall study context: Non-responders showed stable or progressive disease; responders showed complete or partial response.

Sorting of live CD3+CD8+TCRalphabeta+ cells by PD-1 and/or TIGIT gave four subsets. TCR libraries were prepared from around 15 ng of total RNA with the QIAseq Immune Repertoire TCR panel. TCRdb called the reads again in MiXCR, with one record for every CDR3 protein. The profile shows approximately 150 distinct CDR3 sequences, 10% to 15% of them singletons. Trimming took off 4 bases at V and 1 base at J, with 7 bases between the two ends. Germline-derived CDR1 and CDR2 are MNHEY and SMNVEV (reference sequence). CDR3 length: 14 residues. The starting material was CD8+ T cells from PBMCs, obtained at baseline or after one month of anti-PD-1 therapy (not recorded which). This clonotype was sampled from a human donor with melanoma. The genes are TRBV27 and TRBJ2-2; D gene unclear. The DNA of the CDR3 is TGTGCCAGCAGTTCACACTTGAACACCGGGGAGCTGTTTTTT. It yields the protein CASSSHLNTGELFF.